This record looks at one T cell receptor (beta chain) sequence and its context. The protocol was immunoSEQ multiplex PCR, while the TCRdb copy is restricted to in-frame clones and leaves out a portion. The repertoire holds approximately 9,600 clones, around 89% seen once, with around 6.8% in the top ten. Deletions cut 1 base from V and 6 bases from J, with 26 bases between. This CDR3 is built from 19 residues. Germline loops: CDR1 SGDLS, CDR2 YYNGEE. This sample is drawn from a study of blood T cell dynamics during melanoma immunotherapy. Study background: Metastatic melanoma patients received first-line pembrolizumab or nivolumab plus ipilimumab.

Time point described: pre-treatment baseline. The TCR originated in a human donor with melanoma. This rearrangement joins TRBV9 to TRBJ2-1, with D perhaps matching TRBD1 or TRBD2 (7 bases each). The sequences come from blood, collected from a patient treated with checkpoint blockade. CDR3 nucleotide sequence: TGTGCCAGCAGCGTATCAATCATGGGTGGTGGCAGGGGGGGCAATGAGCAGTTCTTC. As protein: CASSVSIMGGGRGGNEQFF.